This T cell receptor beta chain was observed in a study of CD8 T cells in Susac syndrome. Germline CDR1 MDHEN, CDR2 SYDVKM. V lost 5 bases and J 0 bases, leaving 14 bases between the germline ends. This CDR3 has 15 amino acids. The multiple sclerosis controls consisted of treatment-naive patients with relapsing-remitting disease, either stable or active. Reverse transcription of about 0.45 to 1 ug RNA was performed with random hexamers. Coverage of TCR beta CDR3 amplification by immunoSEQ multiplex PCR extended to 54 Vbeta and 13 Jbeta. One entry per CDR3 protein results from TCRdb running MiXCR on the immunoSEQ multiplex PCR reads. The sample holds a few hundred thousand distinct CDR3 sequences, approximately 85% seen once.

The receptor's source is a human donor with multiple sclerosis. J is TRBJ2-7 and V is TRBV28; D possibly matches TRBD1 or TRBD2 (5 bases each). Sequencing input: CD8+ T cells from PBMCs. CDR3 region: CASSPRGTYSYEQYF. CDR3 bases: TGTGCCAGCAGTCCCCGGGGCACCTACTCCTACGAGCAGTACTTC.